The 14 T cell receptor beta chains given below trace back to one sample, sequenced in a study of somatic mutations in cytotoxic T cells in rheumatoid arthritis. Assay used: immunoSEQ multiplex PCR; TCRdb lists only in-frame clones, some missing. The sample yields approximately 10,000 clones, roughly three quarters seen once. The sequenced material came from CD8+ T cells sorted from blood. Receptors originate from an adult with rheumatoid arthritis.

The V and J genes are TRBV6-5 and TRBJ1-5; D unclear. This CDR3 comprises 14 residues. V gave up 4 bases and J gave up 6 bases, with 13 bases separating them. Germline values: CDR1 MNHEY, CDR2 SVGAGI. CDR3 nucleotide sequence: TGTGCCAGCAGTTTGGGTGGGGTCGGTCAGCCCCAGCATTTT. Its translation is CASSLGGVGQPQHF.

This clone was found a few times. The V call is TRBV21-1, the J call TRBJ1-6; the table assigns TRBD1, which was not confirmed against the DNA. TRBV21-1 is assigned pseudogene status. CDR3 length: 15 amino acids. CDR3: CASSHRGQGNSPLHF. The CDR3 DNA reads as TGTGCCAGCAGCCACAGGGGGCAGGGGAATTCACCCCTCCACTTT.

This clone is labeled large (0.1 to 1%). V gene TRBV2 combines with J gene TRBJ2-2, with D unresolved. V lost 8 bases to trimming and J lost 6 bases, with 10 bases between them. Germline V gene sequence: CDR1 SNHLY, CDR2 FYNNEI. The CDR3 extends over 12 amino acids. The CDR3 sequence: CASARWAGELFF. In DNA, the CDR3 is TGTGCCAGCGCCCGCTGGGCCGGGGAGCTGTTTTTT.

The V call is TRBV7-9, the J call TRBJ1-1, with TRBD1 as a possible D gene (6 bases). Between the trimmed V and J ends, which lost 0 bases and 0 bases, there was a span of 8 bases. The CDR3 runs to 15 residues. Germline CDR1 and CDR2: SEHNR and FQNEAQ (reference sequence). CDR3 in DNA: TGTGCCAGCAGCTTAGCGCAGGGGTTGAACACTGAAGCTTTCTTT. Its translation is CASSLAQGLNTEAFF.

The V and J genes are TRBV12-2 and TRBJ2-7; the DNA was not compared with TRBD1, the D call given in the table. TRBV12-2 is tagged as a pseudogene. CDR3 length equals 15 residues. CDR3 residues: CASRSETGASHEQYV. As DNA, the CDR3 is TGTGCAAGTCGCTCGGAGACAGGAGCCTCCCACGAGCAGTACGTC.

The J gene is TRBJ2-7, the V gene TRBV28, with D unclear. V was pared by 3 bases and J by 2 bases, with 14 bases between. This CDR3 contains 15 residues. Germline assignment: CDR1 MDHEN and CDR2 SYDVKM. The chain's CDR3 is CASSFNLGVPYEQYF. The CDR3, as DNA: TGTGCCAGCAGTTTTAACCTAGGCGTACCCTACGAGCAGTACTTC.

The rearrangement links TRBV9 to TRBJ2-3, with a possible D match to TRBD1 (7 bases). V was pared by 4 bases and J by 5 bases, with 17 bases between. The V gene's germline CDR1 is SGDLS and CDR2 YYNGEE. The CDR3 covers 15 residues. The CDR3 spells CASSTSGGIGDTQYF. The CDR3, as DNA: TGTGCCAGCAGCACCTCAGGGGGGATCGGAGATACGCAGTATTTT.

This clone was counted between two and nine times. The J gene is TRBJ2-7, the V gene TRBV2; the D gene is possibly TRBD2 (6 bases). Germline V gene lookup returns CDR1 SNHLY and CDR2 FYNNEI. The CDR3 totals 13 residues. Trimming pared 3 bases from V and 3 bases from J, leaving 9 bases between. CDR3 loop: CASSDSSGYEQYF. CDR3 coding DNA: TGTGCCAGCAGTGATAGTAGCGGCTACGAGCAGTACTTC.

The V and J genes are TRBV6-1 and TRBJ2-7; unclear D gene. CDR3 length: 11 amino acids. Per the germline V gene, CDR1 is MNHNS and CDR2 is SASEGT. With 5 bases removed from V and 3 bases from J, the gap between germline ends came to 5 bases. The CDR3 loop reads CASSNGYEQYV. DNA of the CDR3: TGTGCCAGCAGTAACGGCTACGAGCAGTACGTC.

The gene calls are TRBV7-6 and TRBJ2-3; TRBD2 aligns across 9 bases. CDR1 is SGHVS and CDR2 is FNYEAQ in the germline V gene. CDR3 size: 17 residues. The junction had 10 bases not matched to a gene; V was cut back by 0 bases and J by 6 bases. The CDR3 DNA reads TGTGCCAGCAGCTTAGCGTCTCTAGCGGGATTGTCCGATACGCAGTATTTT. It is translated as CASSLASLAGLSDTQYF.

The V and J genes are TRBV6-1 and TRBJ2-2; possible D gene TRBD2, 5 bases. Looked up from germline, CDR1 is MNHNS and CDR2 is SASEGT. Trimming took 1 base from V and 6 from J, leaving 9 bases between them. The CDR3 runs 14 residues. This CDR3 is CASSEGRGSGELFF. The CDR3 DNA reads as TGTGCCAGCAGTGAAGGGAGAGGGTCCGGGGAGCTGTTTTTT.

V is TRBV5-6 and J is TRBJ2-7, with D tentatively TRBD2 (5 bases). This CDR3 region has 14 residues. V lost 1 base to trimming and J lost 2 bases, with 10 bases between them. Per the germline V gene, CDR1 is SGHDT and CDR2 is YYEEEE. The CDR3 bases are TGTGCCAGCAGCTTGAGCGGTATAGCCTACGAGCAGTACTTC. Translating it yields CASSLSGIAYEQYF.

In DNA, the CDR3 is TGTGCCAGCAGTTTCGTATTCAGGGGTGAAAAACTGTTTTTT. Its translation: CASSFVFRGEKLFF. V and J are TRBV28 and TRBJ1-4; weak D call: TRBD1 (6 bases). Germline CDR1 is MDHEN and CDR2 is SYDVKM. This CDR3 has 14 amino acids. V lost 3 bases and J lost 7, with 12 bases in between.

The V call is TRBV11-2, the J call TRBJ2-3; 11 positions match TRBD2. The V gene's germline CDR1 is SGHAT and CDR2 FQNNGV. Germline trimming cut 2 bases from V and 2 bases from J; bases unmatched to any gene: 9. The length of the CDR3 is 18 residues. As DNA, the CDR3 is TGTGCCAGCAGCTTACCCCCGGGACTAGCGGACCCCACAGATACGCAGTATTTT. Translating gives CASSLPPGLADPTDTQYF.